Presented here are 3 T cell receptor beta chains from one specimen sequenced in a study of control samples from healthy donors and cancer patients. This table comes from immunoSEQ multiplex PCR, and its TCRdb copy is limited to in-frame clones, with some not included. The table lists 150,000 to 200,000 clones, roughly nine tenths of them singletons, with 1.3% to 1.5% in the top ten. What was sequenced was blood. Source of these receptors: a man aged 30 to 39 in good health.

This clone was observed once. This sample also contains other DNA sequences that code for the same CDR3. J is TRBJ1-1 and V is TRBV9; D remains ambiguous. The CDR3 spans 13 residues. Germline V gene data show CDR1 as SGDLS and CDR2 as YYNGEE. Trimming took 0 bases from V and 2 from J, leaving 5 bases between them. For the CDR3, the DNA is TGTGCCAGCAGCGTAGCAGGTAACACTGAAGCTTTCTTT. It encodes CASSVAGNTEAFF. Full variable domain (outside the CDR3, taken from reference TRBV9 and TRBJ1-1): DSGVTQTPKHLITATGQRVTLRCSPRSGDLSVYWYQQSLDQGLQFLIQYYNGEERAKGNILERFSAQQFPDLHSELNLSSLELGDSALYFCASSVAGNTEAFFGQGTRLTVV.

This chain uses TRBV27 with TRBJ2-7, with TRBD2 identical over 15 bases. This CDR3 spans 15 amino acids. Germline V gene lookup returns CDR1 MNHEY and CDR2 SMNVEV (reference sequence). V shed 5 bases, J shed 4 bases, and the junction held 3 bases outside the gene matches. The DNA for the CDR3 is TGTGCCAGCAGTCCGGGGACTAGCGGGGGGTACGAGCAGTACTTC. Translated, it gives CASSPGTSGGYEQYF.

The gene calls are TRBV21-1 and TRBJ2-5; TRBD1, the table's D call, was not compared with the DNA. TRBV21-1 is reported as a pseudogene. This CDR3 region has 15 residues. The CDR3 coding sequence is TGTGCCAGCAGCACCGCCTTAGCCAGGGTGGAGACCCAGTACTTC. Translation: CASSTALARVETQYF.